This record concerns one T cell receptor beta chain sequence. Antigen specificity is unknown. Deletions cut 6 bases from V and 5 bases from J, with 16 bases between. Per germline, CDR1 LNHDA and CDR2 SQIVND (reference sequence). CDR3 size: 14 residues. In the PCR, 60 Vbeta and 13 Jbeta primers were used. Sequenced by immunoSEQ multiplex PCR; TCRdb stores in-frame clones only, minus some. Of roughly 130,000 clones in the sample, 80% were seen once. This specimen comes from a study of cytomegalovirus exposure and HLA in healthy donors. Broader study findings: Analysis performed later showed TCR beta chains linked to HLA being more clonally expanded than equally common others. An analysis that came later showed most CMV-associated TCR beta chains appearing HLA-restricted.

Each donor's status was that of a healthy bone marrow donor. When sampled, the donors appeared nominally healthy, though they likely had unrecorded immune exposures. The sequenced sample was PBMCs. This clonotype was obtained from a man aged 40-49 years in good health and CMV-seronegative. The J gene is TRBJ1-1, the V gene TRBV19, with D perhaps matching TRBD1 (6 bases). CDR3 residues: CASSPQGSRTEAFF. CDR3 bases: TGTGCCAGTAGCCCTCAGGGGAGCCGGACTGAAGCTTTCTTT. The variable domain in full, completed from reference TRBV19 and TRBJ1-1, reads DGGITQSPKYLFRKEGQNVTLSCEQNLNHDAMYWYRQDPGQGLRLIYYSQIVNDFQKGDIAEGYSVSREKKESFPLTVTSAQKNPTAFYLCASSPQGSRTEAFFGQGTRLTVV.